This T cell receptor (beta chain) was observed in a study of T cells in Graves' hyperthyroidism and ophthalmopathy. This clonotype was recorded many times. Amplification of TCR beta CDR3 regions was performed using RNA transcripts as template. First-round RT-PCR of the TCR CDR3 relied on the HTBI primer set. From the multiplex PCR reads, TCRdb called clonotypes with MiXCR, one entry per CDR3 protein. The sample lists a few hundred thousand distinct CDR3 sequences, more than 15% occurring once. When ophthalmopathy did not progress within 18 months, Graves' hyperthyroidism was considered stable. Out of 10 ml of fresh peripheral blood came the PBMCs. What was sequenced was blood. The clonotype comes from a woman aged 25 to 39 with Graves' hyperthyroidism.

The CDR3 here is CASSPGLGGIETQYF. For the CDR3, the DNA is TGTGCCAGCAGTCCTGGGTTGGGCGGGATAGAGACCCAGTACTTC. The V gene is TRBV28, the J gene TRBJ2-5; D perhaps matches TRBD2 (6 bases). Trimming removed 5 bases at V and 4 bases at J, with 17 bases between. This CDR3 comprises 15 residues. Per the germline V gene, CDR1 is MDHEN and CDR2 is SYDVKM.